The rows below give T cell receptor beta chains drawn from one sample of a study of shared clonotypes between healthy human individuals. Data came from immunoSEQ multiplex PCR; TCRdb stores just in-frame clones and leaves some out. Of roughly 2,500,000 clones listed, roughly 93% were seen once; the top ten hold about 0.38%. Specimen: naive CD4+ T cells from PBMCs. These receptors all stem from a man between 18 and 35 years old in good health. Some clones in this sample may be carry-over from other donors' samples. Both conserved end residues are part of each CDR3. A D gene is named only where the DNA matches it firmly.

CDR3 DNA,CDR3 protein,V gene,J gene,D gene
TGCGCCAGCAGCCTTACTGGGGTAGGCAATCAGCCCCAGCATTTT,CASSLTGVGNQPQHF,TRBV5-1,TRBJ1-5,-
TGTGCCAGTAGTCCCCGGGGTGGCGGGAGCGGCACAGATACGCAGTATTTT,CASSPRGGGSGTDTQYF,TRBV19,TRBJ2-3,TRBD2
TGTGCCTGGAGTGCCCCGGGCGGACCAACCTACGAGCAGTACTTC,CAWSAPGGPTYEQYF,TRBV30,TRBJ2-7,-
TGTGCCTGGAGTAAAGGAGGCTATGGCTACACCTTC,CAWSKGGYGYTF,TRBV30,TRBJ1-2,-
TGTGCCAGTAGTATAGCAGGAGGGTCTGGCCTTGGTCTGAACACTGAAGCTTTCTTT,CASSIAGGSGLGLNTEAFF,TRBV19,TRBJ1-1,-
TGTGCCAGCAGGAACAGGGGGCGGGAGCAGTACTTC,CASRNRGREQYF,TRBV28,TRBJ2-7,TRBD1
TGTGCCAGCTCACAACAGGGACTTGGCTACACCTTC,CASSQQGLGYTF,TRBV18,TRBJ1-2,-
TGTGCCAGCAGTTTATGGATCGGACAGGGGATGGCTGGCTACACCTTC,CASSLWIGQGMAGYTF,TRBV28,TRBJ1-2,TRBD1
TGTGCCAGCAGTTACGGGGGGCAGGGGGCAGAGACCCAGTACTTC,CASSYGGQGAETQYF,TRBV6-6,TRBJ2-5,TRBD1
TGTGCCAGCAGCCCTCCCCGGGGGAATGCTTTCTTT,CASSPPRGNAFF,TRBV6-5,TRBJ1-1,-
TGTGCCAGTAGTATAGTTCTACTAGCGGGAAGCGAGCAGTACTTC,CASSIVLLAGSEQYF,TRBV19,TRBJ2-7,TRBD2
TGTGCCAGCAGTTTAAGGATTCGACTAGCGGGAGCCTACGAGCAGTACTTC,CASSLRIRLAGAYEQYF,TRBV28,TRBJ2-7,TRBD2
TGTGCCAGCAGCCTCAGCGGGACCTACGAGCAGTACTTC,CASSLSGTYEQYF,TRBV6-5,TRBJ2-7,TRBD2
TGCGCCAGCAGTACTGTTCGGAGGGTATACGAGCAGTACTTC,CASSTVRRVYEQYF,TRBV10-1,TRBJ2-7,-
TGTGCCAGCAGCTACCCTGGACTAGCGGGAGGCAGAAGTGAGCAGTTCTTC,CASSYPGLAGGRSEQFF,TRBV7-3,TRBJ2-1,TRBD2
TGTGCCAGCAGCCAAGATCTTCGAGAGAAAGAGACCCAGTACTTC,CASSQDLREKETQYF,TRBV4-2,TRBJ2-5,-